Included here is one T cell receptor beta chain sequence, with context. What it binds is unknown. The CDR3 is cut off 3 residues early in the read; its end comes from the germline J gene. The data derive from a study of T cell clonality in common variable immunodeficiency. CDR3 length: 15 residues. The V gene's germline CDR1 is SGHTA and CDR2 FQGNSA. Study conclusions and caveats: Fewer TCRbeta clones were shared among CVID subjects than controls.

The repertoire was sequenced with immunoSEQ multiplex PCR; TCRdb's copy has only in-frame clones and lacks some. The data show tens of thousands of clones, with none appearing a single time. Sequencing was performed on peripheral blood mononuclear cells. The gene calls are TRBV7-2 and TRBJ1-2; a weak D match, TRBD1 (6 bases). The receptor comes from a person aged 18-69 years in good health. This CDR3 is CASSLRGGNRETYTF. CDR3 DNA (partial): TGTGCCAGCAGCTTACGAGGGGGAAATCGGGAGACC. The variable domain in full, with the rest retrieved from reference TRBV7-2 and TRBJ1-2, is GAGVSQSPSNKVTEKGKDVELRCDPISGHTALYWYRQSLGQGLEFLIYFQGNSAPDKSGLPSDRFSAERTGGSVSTLTIQRTQQEDSAVYLCASSLRGGNRETYTFGSGTRLTVV.